This paragraph reports one T cell receptor beta chain. What it recognizes is unknown. It was with 60 Vbeta and 13 Jbeta primers that the PCR ran. Clones were sequenced by immunoSEQ multiplex PCR, and TCRdb holds only the in-frame ones, with some missing. Found here are about 180,000 clones, over 70% of them singletons; the top ten hold 0.5% to 0.55%. This entry belongs to a study of cytomegalovirus exposure and HLA in healthy donors. The wider study: An early data release held tens of millions of unique TCRs from HLA-typed donors. The study placed around 80% of its approximately 400 genotyped donors in the Caucasian-associated ancestry cluster. Findings and caveats of the study: Most CMV-associated TCR beta chains appeared HLA-restricted in a later analysis. Generally TCR sequences proved uncommon, though certain public TCRs appeared in numerous donors.

The J segment lost 0 bases and the V segment lost 5 bases, leaving 14 bases of the junction unmatched. CDR1 is SEHNR and CDR2 is FQNEAQ in the germline V gene (reference sequence). The CDR3 loop spans 18 amino acids. This TCR was sampled from a woman in her forties or fifties in good health and CMV-seronegative. Source material: PBMCs. This chain links TRBV7-9 with TRBJ1-1, with TRBD1 matching over 8 bases. In nucleotides, the CDR3 is TGTGCCAGCAGCCCCAGAGGTTGGACAGGGACCATGAACACTGAAGCTTTCTTT. It yields the protein CASSPRGWTGTMNTEAFF.